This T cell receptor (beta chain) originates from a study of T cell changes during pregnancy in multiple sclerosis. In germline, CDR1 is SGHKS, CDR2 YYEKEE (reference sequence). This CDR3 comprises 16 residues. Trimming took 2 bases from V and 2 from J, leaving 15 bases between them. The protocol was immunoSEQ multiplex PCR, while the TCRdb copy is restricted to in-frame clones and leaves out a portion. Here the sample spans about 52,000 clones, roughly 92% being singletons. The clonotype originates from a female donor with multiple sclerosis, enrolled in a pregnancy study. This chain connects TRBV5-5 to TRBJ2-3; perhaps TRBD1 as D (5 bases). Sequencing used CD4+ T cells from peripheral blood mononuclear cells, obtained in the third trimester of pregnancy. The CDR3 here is CASSLKGAGFTDTQYF. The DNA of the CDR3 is TGTGCCAGCAGCTTAAAAGGGGCCGGATTCACAGATACGCAGTATTTT. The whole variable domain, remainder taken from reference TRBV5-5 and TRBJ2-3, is DAGVTQSPTHLIKTRGQQVTLRCSPISGHKSVSWYQQVLGQGPQFIFQYYEKEERGRGNFPDRFSARQFPNYSSELNVNALLLGDSALYLCASSLKGAGFTDTQYFGPGTRLTVL.